Below are 18 T cell receptor beta chains sequenced from a single sample in a study of CXCR3-negative and CXCR3-positive naive CD8 T cells (dated by TCRdb to about 2019). The sequencer listed for this sample is NextSeq 550. The Human TCR Profiling Kit (MiLaboratory) was used to prepare UMI-labeled 5' RACE TRB cDNA libraries. Once TCRdb had reprocessed the reads, it stored one entry per CDR3 protein sequence and supplied no DNA. The sample table gives 100,000 to 150,000 distinct CDR3 sequences. 0.29% of the sample is in the top ten clones. The sample comprised naive CXCR3- CD8+ T cells from blood. This specimen's cell subset or site label, per the study, means: CD45RO-CCR7+CD27+CD95- naive CD8+ T cells lacking CXCR3 (TNR3-). These receptors were obtained from a human donor in good health. Some clones in this sample may be carry-over from other donors' samples.

V and J are TRBV19 and TRBJ1-5; TCRdb outputs TRBD1, but without DNA this stays unchecked. CDR1 LNHDA and CDR2 SQIVND come from the germline V gene (reference sequence). This CDR3 comprises 14 residues. CDR3 amino acids: CASTPTDSNQPQHF.

The V gene is TRBV14, the J gene TRBJ2-5; TCRdb gives TRBD1 as the D gene, but with no DNA this cannot be confirmed. Germline V lookup: CDR1 SGHDN, CDR2 FVKESK. The CDR3 sequence is 14 residues long. The chain's CDR3 is CASSPRRGGETQYF.

The chain is built from TRBV5-6 and TRBJ2-7; as DNA is missing, the TRBD1 call by TCRdb cannot be tested. This CDR3 is 14 amino acids long. Germline V CDR1 and CDR2: SGHDT, YYEEEE. CDR3 in amino acids: CASSPGSVGYEQYF.

The chain uses TRBV20-1 and TRBJ1-5. Germline V CDR1 and CDR2: DFQATT, SNEGSKA (reference sequence). This CDR3 has 16 amino acids. This CDR3 reads CSARRDGVLSNQPQHF.

CDR3 sequence reads: CSASFIVGRGQTQYF. The chain carries TRBV20-1 and TRBJ2-5; TCRdb's D call, TRBD1, is unchecked because there is no DNA. The germline V gene encodes CDR1 DFQATT and CDR2 SNEGSKA (reference sequence). This CDR3 is 15 amino acids long.

The chain recombines TRBV7-9 with TRBJ2-7; TCRdb proposes TRBD1, but this gene call is untestable without DNA. The CDR3 extends over 15 amino acids. Per germline, CDR1 SEHNR and CDR2 FQNEAQ (reference sequence). The CDR3 is CASSGGQAVFYEQYF.

The V call is TRBV5-6, the J call TRBJ2-2; the D call of TRBD2 rests on TCRdb alone, since no DNA is present to check it. Germline-derived CDR1 and CDR2 are SGHDT and YYEEEE. This CDR3 spans 16 amino acids. The CDR3 loop reads CASSLWARTNTGELFF.

The chain has TRBV29-1 and TRBJ2-7; TCRdb gives TRBD1 as the D gene, but with no DNA this cannot be confirmed. CDR1 is SQVTM and CDR2 is ANQGSEA in the germline V gene. The CDR3 totals 13 residues. The CDR3 loop reads CSVVVQGAREQYF.

This rearrangement joins TRBV6-1 to TRBJ2-3; TCRdb's D call, TRBD1, is unchecked because there is no DNA. Germline assignment: CDR1 MNHNS and CDR2 SASEGT. The CDR3 runs 15 residues. CDR3 region: CASSEETGGTDTQYF.

This rearrangement joins TRBV14 to TRBJ2-1; TCRdb calls TRBD1, which cannot be checked without DNA. Germline CDR1 and CDR2: SGHDN and FVKESK. This CDR3 is built from 16 residues. CDR3 amino acids: CASSQKVPGTWGEQFF.

J is TRBJ2-2 and V is TRBV6-5; TCRdb lists TRBD2, though no DNA is available to test this call. Germline V gene data show CDR1 as MNHEY and CDR2 as SVGAGI. The CDR3 contains 20 residues. This CDR3 reads CASSYSILLAGDPGTGELFF.

The chain joins TRBV18 to TRBJ2-1; TCRdb's D gene call, TRBD2, goes unchecked for lack of DNA. The CDR3 extends over 17 amino acids. Germline V lookup: CDR1 KGHSH, CDR2 LQKENI. This CDR3 is CASSAELVAGGYNEQFF.

The V gene is TRBV28, the J gene TRBJ2-3; TCRdb selects TRBD1, and the lack of DNA leaves this call unchecked. In germline, CDR1 is MDHEN, CDR2 SYDVKM. This CDR3 has 15 residues. CDR3 amino acids: CASRPSQGAQDTQYF. The full variable domain, with the rest looked up from reference TRBV28 and TRBJ2-3, is DVKVTQSSRYLVKRTGEKVFLECVQDMDHENMFWYRQDPGLGLRLIYFSYDVKMKEKGDIPEGYSVSREKKERFSLILESASTNQTSMYLCASRPSQGAQDTQYFGPGTRLTVL.

The chain carries TRBV29-1 and TRBJ2-1; the D call from TCRdb, TRBD2, cannot be confirmed without DNA. Germline V CDR1 and CDR2: SQVTM, ANQGSEA. This CDR3 is 17 amino acids long. The CDR3 sequence is CSATGLAAPSSYNEQFF.

The chain employs TRBV15 and TRBJ2-1; TCRdb proposes TRBD1, but this gene call is untestable without DNA. The germline CDR1 and CDR2 sequences are LNHNV and YYDKDF (reference sequence). The CDR3 loop spans 16 amino acids. The chain's CDR3 is CATSRDRGTPYNEQFF. The variable domain in full, completed from reference TRBV15 and TRBJ2-1, reads DAMVIQNPRYQVTQFGKPVTLSCSQTLNHNVMYWYQQKSSQAPKLLFHYYDKDFNNEADTPDNFQSRRPNTSFCFLDIRSPGLGDTAMYLCATSRDRGTPYNEQFFGPGTRLTVL.

The chain links TRBV28 to TRBJ2-7. The CDR3 contains 14 residues. Germline assignment: CDR1 MDHEN and CDR2 SYDVKM. CDR3 sequence: CASSLEVFSYEQYF.

The chain couples TRBV5-5 to TRBJ2-7; the TCRdb call, TRBD2, lacks DNA for checking. This CDR3 has 17 amino acids. Germline V gives CDR1 SGHKS, CDR2 YYEKEE (reference sequence). CDR3 sequence reads: CASSSAALAAMTYEQYF.

This chain connects TRBV5-1 to TRBJ2-1; TCRdb indicates TRBD1, and absent DNA this call remains unverified. Germline V gives CDR1 SGHRS, CDR2 YFSETQ. CDR3 length: 16 residues. CDR3 sequence reads: CASSLVTGQIVSEQFF.